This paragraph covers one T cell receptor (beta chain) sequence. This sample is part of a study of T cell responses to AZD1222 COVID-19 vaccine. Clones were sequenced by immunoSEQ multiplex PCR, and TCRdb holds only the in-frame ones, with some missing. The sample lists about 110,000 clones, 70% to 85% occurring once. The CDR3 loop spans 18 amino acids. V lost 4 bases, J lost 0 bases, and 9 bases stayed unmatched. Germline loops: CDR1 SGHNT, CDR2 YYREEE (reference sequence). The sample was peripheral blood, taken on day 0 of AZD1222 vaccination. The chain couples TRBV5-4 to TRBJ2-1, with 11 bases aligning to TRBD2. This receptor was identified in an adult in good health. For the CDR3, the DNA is TGTGCCAGCAGCCAAAAATCCCTAGCGGGGGGCTCCTACAATGAGCAGTTCTTC. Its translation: CASSQKSLAGGSYNEQFF.